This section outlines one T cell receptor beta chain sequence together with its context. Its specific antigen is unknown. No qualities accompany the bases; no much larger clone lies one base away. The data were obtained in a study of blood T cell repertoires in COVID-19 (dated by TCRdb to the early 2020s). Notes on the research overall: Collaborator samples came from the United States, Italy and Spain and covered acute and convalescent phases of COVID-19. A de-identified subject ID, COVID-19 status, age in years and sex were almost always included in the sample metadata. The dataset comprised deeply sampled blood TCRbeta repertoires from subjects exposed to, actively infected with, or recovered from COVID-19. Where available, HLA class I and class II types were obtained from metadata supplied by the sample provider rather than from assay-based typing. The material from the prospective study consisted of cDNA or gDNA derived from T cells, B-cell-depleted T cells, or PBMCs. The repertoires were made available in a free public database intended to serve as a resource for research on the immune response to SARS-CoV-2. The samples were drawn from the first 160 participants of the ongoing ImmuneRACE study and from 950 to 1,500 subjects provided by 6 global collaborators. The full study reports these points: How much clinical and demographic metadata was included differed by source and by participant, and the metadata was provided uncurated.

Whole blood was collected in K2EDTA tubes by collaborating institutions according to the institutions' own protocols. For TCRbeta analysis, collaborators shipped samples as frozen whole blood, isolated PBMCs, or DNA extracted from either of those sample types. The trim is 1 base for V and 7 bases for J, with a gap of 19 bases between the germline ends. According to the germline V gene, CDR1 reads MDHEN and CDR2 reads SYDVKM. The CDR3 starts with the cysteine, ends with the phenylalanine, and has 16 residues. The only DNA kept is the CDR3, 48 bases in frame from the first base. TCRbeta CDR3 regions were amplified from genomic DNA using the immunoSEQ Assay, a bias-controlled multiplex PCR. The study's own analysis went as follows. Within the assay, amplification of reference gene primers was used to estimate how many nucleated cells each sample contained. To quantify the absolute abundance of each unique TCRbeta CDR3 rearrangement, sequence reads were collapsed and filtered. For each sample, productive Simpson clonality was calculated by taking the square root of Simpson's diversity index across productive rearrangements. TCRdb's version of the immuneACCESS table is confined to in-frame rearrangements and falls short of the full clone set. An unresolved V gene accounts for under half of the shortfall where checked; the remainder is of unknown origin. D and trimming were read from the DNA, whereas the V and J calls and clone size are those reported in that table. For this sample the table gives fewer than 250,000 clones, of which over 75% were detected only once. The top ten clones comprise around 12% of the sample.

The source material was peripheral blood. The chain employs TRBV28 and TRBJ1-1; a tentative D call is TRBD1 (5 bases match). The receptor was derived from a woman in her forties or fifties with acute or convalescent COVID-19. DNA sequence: TGTGCCAGCAGTTTATCCCAGGGAAGGCTCCGTAGTGAAGCTTTCTTT. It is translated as CASSLSQGRLRSEAFF.